Presented here are 17 T cell receptor beta chains from one specimen sequenced in a study of T cell changes during pregnancy in multiple sclerosis. The data were produced by immunoSEQ multiplex PCR, yet TCRdb's version contains in-frame clones alone and is incomplete. This table has under 70,000 clones, over 90% appearing once. The starting material was CD4+ T cells from peripheral blood mononuclear cells, obtained after pregnancy. All receptors come from a female donor with multiple sclerosis, enrolled in a pregnancy study.

V and J are TRBV6-1 and TRBJ2-2; no clear D gene. V was shortened by 8 bases and J by 7 bases, with 17 bases between the two germline ends. The CDR3 length is 14 residues. The V gene's germline CDR1 is MNHNS and CDR2 SASEGT. CDR3 in amino acids: CASGPSGSDGELFF. The CDR3 DNA follows: TGTGCCAGCGGTCCCTCGGGTTCGGACGGGGAGCTGTTTTTT.

This sequence joins TRBV2 and TRBJ2-1, with a tentative D call TRBD1 (6 bases). Germline V lookup: CDR1 SNHLY, CDR2 FYNNEI. The CDR3 loop spans 15 amino acids. V was trimmed by 6 bases and J by 6 bases, leaving 18 bases between them. CDR3 in DNA: TGTGCCAGCAGAGAGACAGGAAGTATTGGCAATGAGCAGTTCTTC. This codes for CASRETGSIGNEQFF.

The genes are TRBV7-9 and TRBJ2-7, with TRBD2 matching 12 bases. The V gene end was trimmed by 6 bases and the J gene end by 5 bases; junction bases not matched to a gene: 8. Germline V gene data show CDR1 as SEHNR and CDR2 as FQNEAQ (reference sequence). The CDR3 totals 15 residues. The CDR3 bases are TGTGCCAGCAGACCCACTAGCGGGAGGCCAGACGAGCAGTACTTC. Protein: CASRPTSGRPDEQYF.

The chain recombines TRBV7-9 with TRBJ1-3; D is possibly TRBD1 (6 bases). The CDR3 runs 16 residues. Trimming stripped 3 bases from V and 4 bases from J, with 16 bases between. Germline-derived CDR1 and CDR2 are SEHNR and FQNEAQ (reference sequence). CDR3 DNA: TGTGCCAGCAGCTTTAACCGGGCTACAGGGGGAAACACCATATATTTT. Its protein product is CASSFNRATGGNTIYF.

The chain joins TRBV19 to TRBJ2-3; possibly TRBD2 for D (6 bases). The V and J ends lost 5 bases and 3 bases respectively, with 9 bases between them. The germline V gene has CDR1 LNHDA and CDR2 SQIVND (reference sequence). The CDR3 contains 13 residues. CDR3 DNA: TGTGCCAGTAGTGGGCGGGGTACAGATACGCAGTATTTT. Translating gives CASSGRGTDTQYF.

The chain uses TRBV7-6 and TRBJ2-3, with D perhaps matching TRBD2 (6 bases). V lost 5 bases to trimming and J lost 5 bases, with 23 bases between them. CDR1 SGHVS and CDR2 FNYEAQ come from the germline V gene. The CDR3 spans 17 residues. The CDR3 DNA reads as TGTGCCAGCAGCCGAGAAGCGTGGCGGGGCCCCGGAGATACGCAGTATTTT. The encoded protein is CASSREAWRGPGDTQYF.

The genes are TRBV5-1 and TRBJ2-3; 9 nucleotides agree with TRBD2. The CDR3 extends over 18 amino acids. V shed 3 bases, J shed 6 bases, and the junction held 17 bases outside the gene matches. The V gene's germline CDR1 is SGHRS and CDR2 YFSETQ. CDR3 protein: CASSWGRGLAGTSDTQYF. The CDR3, as DNA: TGCGCCAGCAGCTGGGGAAGAGGGCTAGCGGGAACGTCTGATACGCAGTATTTT.

V and J are TRBV28 and TRBJ1-6; tentative D call: TRBD1 (6 bases). The CDR3 totals 15 residues. Between the trimmed V and J ends, which lost 5 bases and 2 bases, there was a span of 10 bases. CDR1 MDHEN and CDR2 SYDVKM come from the germline V gene. CDR3: CASSAGDPYNSPLHF. CDR3 DNA: TGTGCCAGCAGTGCAGGGGATCCCTATAATTCACCCCTCCACTTT.

V gene TRBV6-6 combines with J gene TRBJ2-7; 8 positions match TRBD1. Germline V CDR1 and CDR2: MNHNY, SVGAGI (reference sequence). The CDR3 is 16 amino acids. The trim removed 4 bases at V and 1 base at J, leaving 9 bases unmatched. The CDR3 is CASSWIDRGISYEQYF. The CDR3 bases are TGTGCCAGCAGTTGGATAGACAGGGGCATTTCCTACGAGCAGTACTTC.

The chain carries TRBV2 and TRBJ2-2; 11 nucleotides agree with TRBD2. The V gene end was trimmed by 7 bases and the J gene end by 0 bases; junction bases not matched to a gene: 1. The CDR3 runs to 15 residues. Germline lookup yields CDR1 SNHLY and CDR2 FYNNEI. CDR3 nucleotide sequence: TGTGCCAGCACGGGACTAGCGGCGAACACCGGGGAGCTGTTTTTT. It encodes CASTGLAANTGELFF.

This sequence joins TRBV15 and TRBJ2-1, with 9 bases lining up with TRBD1. The germline V gene encodes CDR1 LNHNV and CDR2 YYDKDF (reference sequence). The V gene end was trimmed by 1 base and the J gene end by 7 bases; junction bases not matched to a gene: 2. The CDR3 has 14 amino acids. CDR3 bases: TGTGCCACCAGCAGAGGTGGGACAGGGAATGAGCAGTTCTTC. Protein product: CATSRGGTGNEQFF.

The chain joins TRBV4-1 to TRBJ2-7; tentatively, D is TRBD2 (7 bases). Germline V CDR1 and CDR2: MGHRA, YSYEKL. CDR3 length: 15 amino acids. Trimming stripped 1 base from V and 3 bases from J, with 13 bases between. The CDR3 is CASSQGRGGVYEQYF. CDR3 DNA: TGCGCCAGCAGCCAAGGAAGGGGGGGGGTCTACGAGCAGTACTTC.

The chain joins TRBV5-1 to TRBJ2-7; D uncertain. Germline V CDR1 and CDR2: SGHRS, YFSETQ. Trimming removed 4 bases from V and 6 bases from J, with 14 bases in between. The CDR3 length is 13 residues. CDR3: CASSALPSGEQYF. The CDR3 DNA reads as TGCGCCAGCAGCGCCCTCCCCAGTGGCGAGCAGTACTTC.

This chain joins TRBV5-1 and TRBJ2-3, with 8 bases identical to TRBD2. This CDR3 has 16 residues. CDR1 and CDR2 from the germline V gene are SGHRS and YFSETQ. The J segment lost 0 bases and the V segment lost 0 bases, leaving 3 bases of the junction unmatched. The CDR3 DNA reads as TGCGCCAGCAGCTTGGGTAGCGGGGCTAGCACAGATACGCAGTATTTT. This codes for CASSLGSGASTDTQYF.

The V gene is TRBV18, the J gene TRBJ1-1; D gene uncertain. The CDR3 is 15 residues long. CDR1 and CDR2 (germline): KGHSH, LQKENI. The V end lost 0 bases, the J end lost 0 bases, and 8 bases lay between the germline ends. The CDR3 sequence: CASSPPINLNTEAFF. In DNA, the CDR3 is TGTGCCAGCTCACCACCTATAAATCTGAACACTGAAGCTTTCTTT.

The V and J genes are TRBV14 and TRBJ1-1, with no clear D. V was cut by 0 bases and J by 10 bases, with 9 bases left in between. Germline loops: CDR1 SGHDN, CDR2 FVKESK. This CDR3 has 12 amino acids. CDR3: CASSQDRRGAFF. The DNA for the CDR3 is TGTGCCAGCAGCCAAGATCGACGAGGAGCTTTCTTT.

This clone was recorded only once. V is TRBV28 and J is TRBJ1-2, with a tentative D call TRBD1 (5 bases). Trimming took 5 bases from V and 8 from J, leaving 9 bases between them. Looked up from germline, CDR1 is MDHEN and CDR2 is SYDVKM. The CDR3 contains 11 residues. CDR3 region: CASSSREGYTF. The CDR3 nucleotides read TGTGCCAGCAGTAGCAGGGAAGGCTACACCTTC.